This TCR beta chain was sequenced for a study of PD-1 blockade in classical Hodgkin lymphoma. Overall study findings and caveats: Those patients who began receiving nivolumab less than 1 year after ASCT had lower diversity, and they were excluded. Newly diagnosed patients reportedly trailed healthy donors in baseline TCR diversity. Before treatment, complete responders showed about the same diversity as newly diagnosed patients.

Trimming cost V 7 bases and J 6 bases, with 21 bases left between them. Germline loops: CDR1 GTSNPN, CDR2 SVGIG (reference sequence). This CDR3 spans 15 amino acids. Time point here: cycle 4 day 1 (C4D1), after five to seven weeks of nivolumab. Each of the patients experienced relapse following autologous stem cell transplantation, and their brentuximab vedotin exposure differed. Negative selection with magnetic separation was used to purify CD4+ T cells from thawed PBMCs. Details on this clone: Its antigen remains unknown.

Here immunoSEQ multiplex PCR was the method, and the copy in TCRdb shows in-frame clones only, minus some. The table records about 12,000 clones, approximately 91% of them present only once. V gene TRBV30 combines with J gene TRBJ2-2, with D perhaps given as TRBD1 or TRBD2 (7 bases each). The sequencing here drew on CD4+ T cells from blood, taken before the fourth cycle of nivolumab. The TCR originated in a human donor with classical Hodgkin lymphoma. CDR3 DNA: TGTGCCTTCCCGAAGGGGGCAGGGAGGGCCGGGGAGCTGTTTTTT. Protein product: CAFPKGAGRAGELFF.